The 19 T cell receptor beta chains in this list originate from one sample, sequenced in a study of shared clonotypes between healthy human individuals. Only in-frame clones appear in the TCRdb table, and some are missing; sequencing was by immunoSEQ multiplex PCR. This repertoire shows roughly 1.5 million clones, 95% to 99% found once; its top ten account for around 0.45%. The sample taken for sequencing was naive CD4+ T cells sorted from blood. The subset was: CD45RA+ positively selected. All receptors come from a man in his thirties or forties in good health.

This chain uses TRBV27 with TRBJ2-7, with 11 bases that match TRBD2. Trimming at V came to 3 bases and at J to 4 bases, leaving 5 bases not matched to a gene. Germline CDR1 is MNHEY and CDR2 is SMNVEV (reference sequence). The CDR3 has 15 amino acids. DNA for the CDR3: TGTGCCAGCAGTTTTACTAGCGGGAGAGGGTACGAGCAGTACTTC. It encodes CASSFTSGRGYEQYF.

The J gene is TRBJ1-4, the V gene TRBV7-9; D not certain. The CDR3 extends over 13 amino acids. Germline V gives CDR1 SEHNR, CDR2 FQNEAQ (reference sequence). The V end was cut by 2 bases, the J end by 5 bases, with 6 bases between. This chain's CDR3 is CASSLSGNEKLFF. In DNA, the CDR3 is TGTGCCAGCAGCTTAAGCGGGAATGAAAAACTGTTTTTT.

The chain has TRBV6-6 and TRBJ1-1; TRBD1 aligns across 9 bases. This CDR3 is 14 amino acids long. Trimming took 2 bases from V and 3 from J; bases not matched to a gene: 1. Germline V gene lookup returns CDR1 MNHNY and CDR2 SVGAGI (reference sequence). The DNA for the CDR3 is TGTGCCAGCAGTTACGGGACAGGGCACACTGAAGCTTTCTTT. It yields the protein CASSYGTGHTEAFF.

V is TRBV5-1 and J is TRBJ2-7; the match to TRBD1 covers 7 bases. CDR3 length: 14 residues. The V gene's germline CDR1 is SGHRS and CDR2 YFSETQ. V was pared by 5 bases and J by 0 bases, with 5 bases of the junction left unmatched. In DNA form, the CDR3 reads TGCGCCAGCAGACAACAGGGGACCTCCTACGAGCAGTACTTC. Residues: CASRQQGTSYEQYF.

The chain employs TRBV5-1 and TRBJ2-3; D not resolved. This CDR3 comprises 15 residues. CDR1 SGHRS and CDR2 YFSETQ come from the germline V gene. V was cut by 5 bases and J by 0 bases, with 13 bases left in between. The CDR3 coding sequence is TGCGCCAGCAGGGAAGAGACAACTAGCACAGATACGCAGTATTTT. Amino acid sequence: CASREETTSTDTQYF. Based on the CDR3 plus reference TRBV5-1 and TRBJ2-3, the full variable domain is KAGVTQTPRYLIKTRGQQVTLSCSPISGHRSVSWYQQTPGQGLQFLFEYFSETQRNKGNFPGRFSGRQFSNSRSEMNVSTLELGDSALYLCASREETTSTDTQYFGPGTRLTVL.

The chain joins TRBV18 to TRBJ1-4, with TRBD1 as a possible D gene (6 bases). Per the germline V gene, CDR1 is KGHSH and CDR2 is LQKENI. The CDR3 totals 15 residues. Trimming took off 6 bases at V and 0 bases at J, with 11 bases between the two ends. The CDR3 loop is CASSDTGSTNEKLFF. The CDR3 DNA follows: TGTGCCAGCTCCGATACAGGGTCAACTAATGAAAAACTGTTTTTT.

The chain joins TRBV6-1 to TRBJ2-7; no reliable D call. The CDR3 runs to 14 residues. Germline V gene sequence: CDR1 MNHNS, CDR2 SASEGT. Trimming took off 2 bases at V and 3 bases at J, with 11 bases between the two ends. The CDR3 loop reads CASSESHSVYEQYF. The DNA for the CDR3 is TGTGCCAGCAGTGAATCCCACAGTGTCTACGAGCAGTACTTC.

The rearrangement uses TRBV5-1 and TRBJ2-7; D remains ambiguous. CDR1 and CDR2 from the germline V gene are SGHRS and YFSETQ. V lost 0 bases and J lost 3, with 19 bases in between. The CDR3 runs 17 residues. The CDR3: CASSLALVTAEGYEQYF. CDR3 DNA sequence: TGCGCCAGCAGCTTGGCCCTTGTTACCGCTGAAGGCTACGAGCAGTACTTC.

V is TRBV25-1 and J is TRBJ2-2, with a weak D call TRBD2 (5 bases). The V gene lost 10 bases and the J gene lost 0 bases, with 12 bases spanning the gap. Per germline, CDR1 MGHDK and CDR2 SYGVNS. The CDR3 consists of 14 residues. The CDR3 region is CATTLGANTGELFF. The CDR3, as DNA: TGTGCCACCACCTTGGGAGCGAACACCGGGGAGCTGTTTTTT.

The chain recombines TRBV15 with TRBJ2-1; 7 positions agree with TRBD1. CDR1 and CDR2 (germline): LNHNV, YYDKDF (reference sequence). The ends lost 3 bases at V and 3 bases at J; junction bases unmatched: 11. The CDR3 is 17 amino acids. CDR3 nucleotides: TGTGCCACCAGCAGGGCCCTTACAGGGGACCACTACAATGAGCAGTTCTTC. It is translated as CATSRALTGDHYNEQFF. The whole variable domain, remainder taken from reference TRBV15 and TRBJ2-1, is DAMVIQNPRYQVTQFGKPVTLSCSQTLNHNVMYWYQQKSSQAPKLLFHYYDKDFNNEADTPDNFQSRRPNTSFCFLDIRSPGLGDTAMYLCATSRALTGDHYNEQFFGPGTRLTVL.

CDR3 in amino acids: CASSYIAGAPNEQFF. The CDR3 DNA sequence: TGTGCCAGCAGTTATATAGCGGGAGCCCCCAATGAGCAGTTCTTC. V is TRBV6-5 and J is TRBJ2-1, with 9 bases fitting TRBD2. CDR1 MNHEY and CDR2 SVGAGI come from the germline V gene. With 3 bases clipped from V and 6 bases from J, the junction kept 6 bases outside the gene matches. The CDR3 loop spans 15 amino acids.

The chain uses TRBV19 and TRBJ2-5; D unresolved. Germline V gene sequence: CDR1 LNHDA, CDR2 SQIVND (reference sequence). The CDR3 loop spans 16 amino acids. V was clipped by 5 bases and J by 1 base, with 17 bases between them. CDR3 protein: CASSPWRPQSQETQYF. Here the CDR3 DNA reads TGTGCCAGTAGTCCCTGGCGGCCCCAGAGCCAAGAGACCCAGTACTTC.

The rearrangement links TRBV18 to TRBJ2-2; D is uncertain. Per the germline V gene, CDR1 is KGHSH and CDR2 is LQKENI. CDR3 length: 15 residues. Trimming cost V 1 base and J 7 bases, with 13 bases left between them. In DNA, the CDR3 is TGTGCCAGCTCACCACTCTGGGTTCAAGGCGGGGAGCTGTTTTTT. Its protein is CASSPLWVQGGELFF.

The V call is TRBV6-1, the J call TRBJ2-7; 8 bases align to TRBD2. The CDR3 loop spans 15 amino acids. V dropped 6 bases and J dropped 3; count of bases not matched to a gene: 10. Germline V CDR1 and CDR2: MNHNS, SASEGT. DNA of the CDR3: TGTGCCAGCAGAGAGGCCGGGACTAGTAACTACGAGCAGTACTTC. It encodes CASREAGTSNYEQYF.

The chain carries TRBV15 and TRBJ1-5; D might be TRBD1 (5 bases). With 8 bases removed from V and 2 bases from J, the gap between germline ends came to 16 bases. The CDR3 is 15 amino acids. Germline V lookup: CDR1 LNHNV, CDR2 YYDKDF (reference sequence). DNA of the CDR3: TGTGCCACCCAAGGGCGGGGCGGCGGCAATCAGCCCCAGCATTTT. It yields the protein CATQGRGGGNQPQHF.

V is TRBV7-9 and J is TRBJ2-7, with D possibly TRBD1 on 5 matching bases. V was trimmed by 4 bases and J by 5 bases, leaving 12 bases between them. Germline V gives CDR1 SEHNR, CDR2 FQNEAQ (reference sequence). The CDR3 runs to 13 residues. The CDR3 DNA reads TGTGCCAGCAGCTACCCAGGGCGGAACGAGCAGTACTTC. It is translated as CASSYPGRNEQYF.

The chain employs TRBV6-6 and TRBJ2-1; 9 bases align to TRBD2. Germline CDR1 and CDR2: MNHNY and SVGAGI (reference sequence). CDR3 length: 13 residues. The trim removed 6 bases at V and 4 bases at J, leaving 1 base unmatched. CDR3 protein: CASRLAGYNEQFF. CDR3 coding DNA: TGTGCCAGCAGGCTAGCGGGATACAATGAGCAGTTCTTC.

The V and J genes are TRBV27 and TRBJ1-1; possible D gene TRBD1, 6 bases. V dropped 5 bases and J dropped 3 bases, with 10 bases sitting between them. Germline loops: CDR1 MNHEY, CDR2 SMNVEV (reference sequence). The CDR3 extends over 13 amino acids. CDR3 amino acids: CASSRGPDTEAFF. As DNA, the CDR3 is TGTGCCAGCAGTCGGGGGCCGGACACTGAAGCTTTCTTT.

This rearrangement joins TRBV18 to TRBJ1-5; possible D gene TRBD1, 6 bases. CDR1 is KGHSH and CDR2 is LQKENI in the germline V gene. V was shortened by 5 bases and J by 5 bases, with 16 bases between the two germline ends. The CDR3 extends over 15 amino acids. This CDR3 reads CASSSNRVRDQPQHF. CDR3 sequence (DNA): TGTGCCAGCTCATCGAACAGGGTAAGGGATCAGCCCCAGCATTTT.